This TCR delta chain comes out of a study of Vδ1+ human thymocytes. In its sample, this clone was seen a few times. No antigen is known for it. Sequences come from RNA converted to cDNA by reverse transcription. Multiplex PCR used pooled V-gene forward primers and a constant-region reverse primer to amplify CDR3s. TCRdb re-called the multiplex PCR reads through CATT. This table holds 50,000 to 75,000 delta-chain clones, around 16% found once. The CDR3 has 14 amino acids. The germline CDR1 and CDR2 sequences are TSWWSYY and QGS. Deletions cut 5 bases from V and 11 bases from J, with 21 bases between. Study-wide findings and caveats: Thymic TRG and TRD repertoires appeared highly polyclonal.

This chain joins TRDV1 and TRDJ1, with D perhaps matching TRDD3 (5 bases). Sequencing was performed on Vdelta1+ gamma-delta thymocytes from the thymus. Subset denoted: FACS-sorted CD3+ TCRalphabeta- TCRVdelta1+ TCRVdelta2- thymocytes. The receptor was derived from a girl under three years old who had congenital heart surgery. DNA of the CDR3: TGTGCTCTTGGGACCGACGTTCTTTGGTGGGGCCTCATCTTT. Translation gives CALGTDVLWWGLIF.